Below, 5 T cell receptor beta chains from the same sample are listed, as sequenced in a study of blood T cell repertoires in COVID-19. Produced via immunoSEQ multiplex PCR; TCRdb's table is partial and in-frame only. The table has more than 110,000 clones, around nine tenths seen once. Sequencing input: peripheral blood. The receptor source for this set is a man in his 60s with active or convalescent COVID-19.

V usage is TRBV7-2 and J usage is TRBJ2-1, with 7 bases matching TRBD1. The V gene end was trimmed by 4 bases and the J gene end by 7 bases; junction bases not matched to a gene: 1. Germline CDR1 reads SGHTA; CDR2 reads FQGNSA. This CDR3 has 12 amino acids. The CDR3 DNA reads TGTGCCAGCAGCTCACAGGGGAATGAGCAGTTCTTC. The encoded protein is CASSSQGNEQFF.

The V call is TRBV6-4, the J call TRBJ2-7; 8 positions agree with TRBD2. This CDR3 has 13 amino acids. V was clipped by 4 bases and J by 4 bases; unmatched bases: 3. CDR1 MRHNA and CDR2 SNTAGT come from the germline V gene. The CDR3 bases are TGTGCCAGCAGTGCGGGGGGGAAATACGAGCAGTACTTC. It translates to CASSAGGKYEQYF.

CDR3 in amino acids: CAISGNPGLEKPQHF. DNA of the CDR3: TGTGCCATCAGTGGGAACCCGGGATTAGAAAAGCCCCAGCATTTT. The rearrangement links TRBV10-3 to TRBJ1-5; D is uncertain. V gave up 4 bases and J gave up 8 bases, with 18 bases separating them. The CDR3 is 15 residues long. Per the germline V gene, CDR1 is ENHRY and CDR2 is SYGVKD.

This clone occurred once. The chain couples TRBV30 to TRBJ2-1, with 8 bases that match TRBD1. J lost 8 bases, V lost 2 bases, and 5 bases had no gene match. The CDR3 is 13 residues long. Germline assignment: CDR1 GTSNPN and CDR2 SVGIG (reference sequence). This CDR3 is CAWSWQGAYEQFF. The CDR3 DNA follows: TGTGCCTGGAGTTGGCAGGGGGCCTATGAGCAGTTCTTC.

The sample holds a few counts of this clone. The chain joins TRBV28 to TRBJ1-1, with D unresolved. CDR3 size: 13 residues. Germline V lookup: CDR1 MDHEN, CDR2 SYDVKM. Trimming left V 5 bases short and J 0 bases short, with 7 bases between. The CDR3 sequence is CASSENMNTEAFF. CDR3 bases: TGTGCCAGCAGTGAGAATATGAACACTGAAGCTTTCTTT.